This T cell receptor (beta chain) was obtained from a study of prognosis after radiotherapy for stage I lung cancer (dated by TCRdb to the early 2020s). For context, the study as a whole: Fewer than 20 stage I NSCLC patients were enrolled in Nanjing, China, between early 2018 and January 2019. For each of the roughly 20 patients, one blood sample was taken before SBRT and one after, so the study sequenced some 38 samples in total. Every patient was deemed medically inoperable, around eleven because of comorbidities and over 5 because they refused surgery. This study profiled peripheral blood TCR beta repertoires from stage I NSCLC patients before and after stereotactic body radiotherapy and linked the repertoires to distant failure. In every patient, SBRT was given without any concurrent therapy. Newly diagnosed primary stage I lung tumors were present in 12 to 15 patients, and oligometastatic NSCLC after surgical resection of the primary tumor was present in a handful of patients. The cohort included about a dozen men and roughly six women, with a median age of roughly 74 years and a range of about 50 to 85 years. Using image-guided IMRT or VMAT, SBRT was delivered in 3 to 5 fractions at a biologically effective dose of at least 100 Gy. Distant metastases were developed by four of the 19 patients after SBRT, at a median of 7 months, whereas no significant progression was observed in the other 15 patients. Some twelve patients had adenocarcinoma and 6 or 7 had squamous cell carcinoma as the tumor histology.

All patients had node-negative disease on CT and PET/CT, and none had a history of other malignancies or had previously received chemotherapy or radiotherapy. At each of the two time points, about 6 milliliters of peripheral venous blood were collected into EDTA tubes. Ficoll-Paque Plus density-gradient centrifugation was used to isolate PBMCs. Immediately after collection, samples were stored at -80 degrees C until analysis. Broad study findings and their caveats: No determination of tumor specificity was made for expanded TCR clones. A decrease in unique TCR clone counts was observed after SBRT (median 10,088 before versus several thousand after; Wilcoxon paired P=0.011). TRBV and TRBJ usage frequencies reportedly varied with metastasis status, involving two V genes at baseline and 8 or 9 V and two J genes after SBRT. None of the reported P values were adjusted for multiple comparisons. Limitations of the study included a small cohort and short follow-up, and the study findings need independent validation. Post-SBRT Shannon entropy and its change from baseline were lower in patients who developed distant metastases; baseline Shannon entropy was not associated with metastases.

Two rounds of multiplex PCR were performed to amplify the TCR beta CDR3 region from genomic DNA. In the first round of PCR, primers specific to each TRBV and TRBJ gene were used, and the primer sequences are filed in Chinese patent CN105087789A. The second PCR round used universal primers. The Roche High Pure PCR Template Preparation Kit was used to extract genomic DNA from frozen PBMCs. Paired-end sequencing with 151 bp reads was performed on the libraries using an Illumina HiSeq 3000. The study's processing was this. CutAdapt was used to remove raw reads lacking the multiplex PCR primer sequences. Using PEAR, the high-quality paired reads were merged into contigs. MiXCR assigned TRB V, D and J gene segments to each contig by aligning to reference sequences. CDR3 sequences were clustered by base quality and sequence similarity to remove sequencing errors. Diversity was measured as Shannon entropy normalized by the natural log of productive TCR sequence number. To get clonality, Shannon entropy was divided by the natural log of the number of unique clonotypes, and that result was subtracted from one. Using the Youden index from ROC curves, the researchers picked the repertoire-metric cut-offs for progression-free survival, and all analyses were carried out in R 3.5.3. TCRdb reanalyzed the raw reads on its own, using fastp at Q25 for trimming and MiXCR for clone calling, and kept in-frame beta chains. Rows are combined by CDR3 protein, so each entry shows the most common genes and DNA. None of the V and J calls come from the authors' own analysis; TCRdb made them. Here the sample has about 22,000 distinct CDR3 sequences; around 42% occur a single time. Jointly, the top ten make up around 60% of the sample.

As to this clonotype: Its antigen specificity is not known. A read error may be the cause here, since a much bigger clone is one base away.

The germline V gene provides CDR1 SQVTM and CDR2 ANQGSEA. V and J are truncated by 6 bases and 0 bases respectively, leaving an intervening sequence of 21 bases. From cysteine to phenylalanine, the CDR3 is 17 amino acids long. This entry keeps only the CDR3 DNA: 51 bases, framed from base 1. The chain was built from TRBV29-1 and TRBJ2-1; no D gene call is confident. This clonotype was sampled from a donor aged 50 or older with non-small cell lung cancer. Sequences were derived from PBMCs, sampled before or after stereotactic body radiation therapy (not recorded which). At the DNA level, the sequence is TGCAGCGTGGCAGTGGAAATAGCCCAGAGCTCCTACAATGAGCAGTTCTTC. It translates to CSVAVEIAQSSYNEQFF.